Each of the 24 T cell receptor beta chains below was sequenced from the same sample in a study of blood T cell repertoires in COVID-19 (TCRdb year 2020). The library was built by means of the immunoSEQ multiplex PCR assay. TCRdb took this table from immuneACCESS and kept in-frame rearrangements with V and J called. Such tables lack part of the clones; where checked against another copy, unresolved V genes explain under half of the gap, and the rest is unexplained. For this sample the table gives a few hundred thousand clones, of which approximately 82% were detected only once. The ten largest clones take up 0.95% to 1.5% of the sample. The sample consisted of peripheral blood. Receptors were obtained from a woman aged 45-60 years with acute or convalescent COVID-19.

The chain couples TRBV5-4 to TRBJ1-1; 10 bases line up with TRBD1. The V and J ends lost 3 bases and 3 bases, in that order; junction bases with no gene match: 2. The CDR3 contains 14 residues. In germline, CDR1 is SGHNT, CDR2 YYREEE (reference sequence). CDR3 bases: TGTGCCAGCAGCTCTGGACAGGGGGACACTGAAGCTTTCTTT. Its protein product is CASSSGQGDTEAFF.

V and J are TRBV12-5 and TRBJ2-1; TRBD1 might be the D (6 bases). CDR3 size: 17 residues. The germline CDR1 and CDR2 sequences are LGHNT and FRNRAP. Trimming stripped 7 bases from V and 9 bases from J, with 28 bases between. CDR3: CASARRRDTEQLGEQFF. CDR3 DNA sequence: TGTGCTAGTGCCCGACGACGGGACACCGAGCAACTGGGTGAGCAGTTCTTC.

The CDR3 region is CASSPKRDFEKLFF. DNA for the CDR3: TGTGCCAGCTCACCCAAAAGGGACTTTGAAAAACTGTTTTTT. The rearrangement joins TRBV18 to TRBJ1-4; D might be TRBD1 (5 bases). Germline V gene lookup returns CDR1 KGHSH and CDR2 LQKENI. V was trimmed by 3 bases and J by 7 bases, leaving 12 bases between them. The CDR3 consists of 14 residues.

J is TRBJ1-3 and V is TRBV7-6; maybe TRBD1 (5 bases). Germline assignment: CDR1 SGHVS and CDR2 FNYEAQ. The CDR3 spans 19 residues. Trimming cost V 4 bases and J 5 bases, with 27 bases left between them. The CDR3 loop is CASSSEHTLRGEARNTIYF. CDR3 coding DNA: TGTGCCAGCAGCTCCGAACACACCCTTCGGGGGGAAGCGAGAAACACCATATATTTT.

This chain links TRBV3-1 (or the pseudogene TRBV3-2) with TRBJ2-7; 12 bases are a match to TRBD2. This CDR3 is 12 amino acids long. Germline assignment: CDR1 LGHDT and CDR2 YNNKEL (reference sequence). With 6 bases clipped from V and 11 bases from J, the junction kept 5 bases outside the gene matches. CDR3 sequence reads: CASSLGLAGKYF. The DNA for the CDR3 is TGTGCCAGCAGTCTAGGACTAGCGGGAAAGTACTTC.

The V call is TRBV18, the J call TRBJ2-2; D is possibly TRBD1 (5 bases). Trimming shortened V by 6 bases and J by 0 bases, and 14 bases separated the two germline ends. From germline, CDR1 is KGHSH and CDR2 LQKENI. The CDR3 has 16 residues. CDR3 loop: CASSRQPLANTGELFF. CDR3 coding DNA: TGTGCCAGCTCGCGACAGCCTCTCGCGAACACCGGGGAGCTGTTTTTT.

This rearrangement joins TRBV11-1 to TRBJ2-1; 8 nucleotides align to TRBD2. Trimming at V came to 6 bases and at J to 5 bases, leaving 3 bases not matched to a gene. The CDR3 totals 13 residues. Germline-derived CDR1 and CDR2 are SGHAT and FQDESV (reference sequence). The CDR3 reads CASRRAGDNEQFF. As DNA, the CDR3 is TGTGCCAGCAGGAGAGCGGGAGACAATGAGCAGTTCTTC.

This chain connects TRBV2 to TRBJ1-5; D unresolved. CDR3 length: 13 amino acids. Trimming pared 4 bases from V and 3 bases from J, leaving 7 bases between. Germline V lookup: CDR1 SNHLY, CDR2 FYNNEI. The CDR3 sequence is CASSVGPNQPQHF. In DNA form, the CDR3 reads TGTGCCAGCAGTGTGGGCCCCAATCAGCCCCAGCATTTT.

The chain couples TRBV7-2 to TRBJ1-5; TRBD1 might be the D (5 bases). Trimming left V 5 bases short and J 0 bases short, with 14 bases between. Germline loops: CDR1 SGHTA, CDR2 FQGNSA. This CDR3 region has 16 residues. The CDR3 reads CASSDDTGYSNQPQHF. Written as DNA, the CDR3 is TGTGCCAGCAGCGACGACACAGGTTATAGCAATCAGCCCCAGCATTTT.

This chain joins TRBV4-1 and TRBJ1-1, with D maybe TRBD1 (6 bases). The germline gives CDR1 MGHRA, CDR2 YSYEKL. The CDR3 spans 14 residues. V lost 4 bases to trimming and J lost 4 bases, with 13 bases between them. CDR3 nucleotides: TGCGCCAGCAGCCGGACAGCCTCGGGCACTGAAGCTTTCTTT. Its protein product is CASSRTASGTEAFF.

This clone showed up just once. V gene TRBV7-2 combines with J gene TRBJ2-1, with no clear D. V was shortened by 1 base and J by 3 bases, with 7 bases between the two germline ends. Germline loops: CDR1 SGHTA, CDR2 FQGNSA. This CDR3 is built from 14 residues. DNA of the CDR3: TGTGCCAGCAGCTTAGTACTATTCTACAATGAGCAGTTCTTC. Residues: CASSLVLFYNEQFF.

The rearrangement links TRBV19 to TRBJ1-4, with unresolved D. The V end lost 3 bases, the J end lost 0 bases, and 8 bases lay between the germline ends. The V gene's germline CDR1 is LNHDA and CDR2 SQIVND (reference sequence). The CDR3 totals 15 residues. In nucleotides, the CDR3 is TGTGCCAGTAGTATCCCCGGAGCAACTAATGAAAAACTGTTTTTT. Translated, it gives CASSIPGATNEKLFF.

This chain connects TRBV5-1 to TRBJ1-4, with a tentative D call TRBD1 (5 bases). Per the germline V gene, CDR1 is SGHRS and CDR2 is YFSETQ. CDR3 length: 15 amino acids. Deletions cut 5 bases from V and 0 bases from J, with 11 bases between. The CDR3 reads CASRSTAATNEKLFF. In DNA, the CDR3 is TGCGCCAGCAGGTCGACAGCAGCAACTAATGAAAAACTGTTTTTT.

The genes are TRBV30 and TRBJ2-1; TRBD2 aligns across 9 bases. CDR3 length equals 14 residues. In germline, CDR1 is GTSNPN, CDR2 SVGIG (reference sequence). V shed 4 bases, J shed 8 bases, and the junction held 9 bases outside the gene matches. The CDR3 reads CAWIGGGADDEQFF. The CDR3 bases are TGTGCCTGGATTGGCGGGGGGGCCGACGATGAGCAGTTCTTC.

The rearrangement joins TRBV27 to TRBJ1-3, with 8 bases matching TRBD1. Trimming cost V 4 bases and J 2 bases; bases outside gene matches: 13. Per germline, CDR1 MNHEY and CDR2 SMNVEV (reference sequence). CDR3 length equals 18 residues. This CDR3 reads CASSSRAGGNLAGNTIYF. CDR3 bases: TGTGCCAGCAGTTCTCGGGCAGGGGGCAATTTGGCTGGAAACACCATATATTTT.

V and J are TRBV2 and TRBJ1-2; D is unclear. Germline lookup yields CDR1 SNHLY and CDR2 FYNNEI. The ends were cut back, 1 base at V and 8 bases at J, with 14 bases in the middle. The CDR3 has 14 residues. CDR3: CASSEEAQIGGYTF. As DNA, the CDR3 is TGTGCCAGCAGTGAAGAGGCACAGATCGGCGGCTACACCTTC.

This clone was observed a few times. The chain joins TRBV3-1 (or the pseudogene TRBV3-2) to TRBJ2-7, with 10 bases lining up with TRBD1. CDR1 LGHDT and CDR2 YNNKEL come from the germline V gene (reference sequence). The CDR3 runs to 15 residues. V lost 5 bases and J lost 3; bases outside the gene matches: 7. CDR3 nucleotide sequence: TGTGCCAGCAGCTACAGGACAGGGGGAATCTACGAGCAGTACTTC. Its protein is CASSYRTGGIYEQYF.

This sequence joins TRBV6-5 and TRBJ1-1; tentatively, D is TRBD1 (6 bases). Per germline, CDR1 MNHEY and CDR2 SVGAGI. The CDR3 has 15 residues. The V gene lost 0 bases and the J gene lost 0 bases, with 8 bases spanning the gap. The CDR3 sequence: CASSYSGTLNTEAFF. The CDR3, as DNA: TGTGCCAGCAGTTACTCGGGGACATTGAACACTGAAGCTTTCTTT.

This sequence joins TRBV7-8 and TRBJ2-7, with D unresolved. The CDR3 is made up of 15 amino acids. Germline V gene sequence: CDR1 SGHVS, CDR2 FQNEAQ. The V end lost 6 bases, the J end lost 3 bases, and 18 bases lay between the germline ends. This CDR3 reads CASSLKPGPYYEQYF. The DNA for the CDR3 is TGTGCCAGCAGTCTAAAGCCAGGTCCGTACTACGAGCAGTACTTC.

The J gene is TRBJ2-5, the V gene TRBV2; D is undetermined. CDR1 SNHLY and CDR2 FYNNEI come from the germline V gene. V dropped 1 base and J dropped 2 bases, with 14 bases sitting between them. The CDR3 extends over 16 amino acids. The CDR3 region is CASSEGYSPEQETQYF. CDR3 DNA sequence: TGTGCCAGCAGTGAAGGGTACAGCCCAGAACAAGAGACCCAGTACTTC.

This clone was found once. In DNA, the CDR3 is TGTGCCAGCTCACCCAGGACAGGGGCAACAGATACGCAGTATTTT. Protein product: CASSPRTGATDTQYF. The V call is TRBV18, the J call TRBJ2-3, with 9 bases fitting TRBD1. V lost 3 bases and J lost 3; bases outside the gene matches: 4. The CDR3 runs to 15 residues. Germline V gene data show CDR1 as KGHSH and CDR2 as LQKENI.

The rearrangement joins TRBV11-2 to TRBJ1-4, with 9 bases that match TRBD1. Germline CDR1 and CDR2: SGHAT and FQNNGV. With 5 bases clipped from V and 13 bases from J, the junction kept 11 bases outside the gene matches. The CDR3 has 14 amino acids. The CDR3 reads CASSTGQGTRLLFF. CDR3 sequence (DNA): TGTGCCAGCAGCACCGGACAGGGGACGAGGCTACTGTTTTTT.

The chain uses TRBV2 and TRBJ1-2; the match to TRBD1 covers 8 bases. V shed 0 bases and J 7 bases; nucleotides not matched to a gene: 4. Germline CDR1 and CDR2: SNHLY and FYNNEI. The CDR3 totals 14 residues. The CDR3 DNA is TGTGCCAGCAGTGAAGCTGGCAGGGGGCCTGGCTACACCTTC. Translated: CASSEAGRGPGYTF.

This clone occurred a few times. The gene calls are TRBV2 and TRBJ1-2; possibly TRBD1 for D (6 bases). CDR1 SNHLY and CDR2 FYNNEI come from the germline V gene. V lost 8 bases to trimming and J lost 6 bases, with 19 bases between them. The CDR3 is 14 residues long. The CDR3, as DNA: TGTGCCAGCGGGCGGGAGAAGGGGGGTGATGGCTACACCTTC. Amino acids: CASGREKGGDGYTF.